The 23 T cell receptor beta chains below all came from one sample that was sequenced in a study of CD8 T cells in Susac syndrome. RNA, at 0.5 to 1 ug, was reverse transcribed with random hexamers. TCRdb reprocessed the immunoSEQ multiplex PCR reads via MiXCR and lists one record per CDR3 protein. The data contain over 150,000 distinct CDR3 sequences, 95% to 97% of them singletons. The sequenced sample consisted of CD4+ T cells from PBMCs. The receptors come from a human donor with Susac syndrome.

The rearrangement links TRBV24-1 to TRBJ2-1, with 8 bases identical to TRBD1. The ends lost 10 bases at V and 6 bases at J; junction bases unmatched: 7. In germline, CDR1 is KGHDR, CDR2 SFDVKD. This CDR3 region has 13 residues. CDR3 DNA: TGTGCCACTGCCGGACAGGGATTCAATGAGCAGTTCTTC. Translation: CATAGQGFNEQFF.

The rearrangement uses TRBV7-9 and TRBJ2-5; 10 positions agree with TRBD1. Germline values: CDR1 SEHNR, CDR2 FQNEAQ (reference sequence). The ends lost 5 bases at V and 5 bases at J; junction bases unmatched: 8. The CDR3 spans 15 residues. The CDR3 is CASSAGTGEGETQYF. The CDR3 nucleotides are TGTGCCAGCAGCGCTGGGACAGGGGAGGGGGAGACCCAGTACTTC.

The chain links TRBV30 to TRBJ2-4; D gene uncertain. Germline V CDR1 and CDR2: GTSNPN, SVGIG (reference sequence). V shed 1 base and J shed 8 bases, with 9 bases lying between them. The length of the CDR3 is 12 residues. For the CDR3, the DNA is TGTGCCTGGAGTGAAGGCCGGGACATTCAGTACTTC. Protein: CAWSEGRDIQYF.

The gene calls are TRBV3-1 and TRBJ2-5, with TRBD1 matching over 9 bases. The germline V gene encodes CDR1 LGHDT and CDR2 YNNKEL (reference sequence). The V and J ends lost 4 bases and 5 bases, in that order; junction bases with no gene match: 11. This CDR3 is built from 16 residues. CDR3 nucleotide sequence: TGTGCCAGCAGCCTCCGAGGACAGGGGCATGGGGAGACCCAGTACTTC. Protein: CASSLRGQGHGETQYF.

CDR3 nucleotide sequence: TGTGCCAGCATGGTTACAGGGAGGACCGGGGAGCTGTTTTTT. Translating gives CASMVTGRTGELFF. J is TRBJ2-2 and V is TRBV27, with D perhaps assigned TRBD1 or TRBD2 (6 bases each). The V and J ends lost 7 bases and 5 bases respectively, with 14 bases between them. The germline CDR1 and CDR2 sequences are MNHEY and SMNVEV (reference sequence). The length of the CDR3 is 14 residues.

The CDR3 bases are TGTGCCAGCAGTAAGGACAGGGGGGCGCAAAAAACTGAAGCTTTCTTT. Protein product: CASSKDRGAQKTEAFF. The V call is TRBV6-1, the J call TRBJ1-1; 10 nucleotides agree with TRBD1. The CDR3 runs 16 residues. V was pared by 5 bases and J by 5 bases, with 11 bases of the junction left unmatched. The V gene's germline CDR1 is MNHNS and CDR2 SASEGT.

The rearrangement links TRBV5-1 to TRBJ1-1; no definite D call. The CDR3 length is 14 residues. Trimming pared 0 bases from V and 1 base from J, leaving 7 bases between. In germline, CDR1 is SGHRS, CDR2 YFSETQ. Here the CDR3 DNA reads TGCGCCAGCAGCTTGGATTTGGGGAACACTGAAGCTTTCTTT. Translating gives CASSLDLGNTEAFF.

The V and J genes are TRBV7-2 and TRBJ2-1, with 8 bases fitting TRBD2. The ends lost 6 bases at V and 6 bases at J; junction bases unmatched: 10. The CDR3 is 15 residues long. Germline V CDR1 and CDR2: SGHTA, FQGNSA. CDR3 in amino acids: CASRMGTSDSNEQFF. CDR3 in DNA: TGTGCCAGCAGGATGGGGACTAGTGATTCCAATGAGCAGTTCTTC.

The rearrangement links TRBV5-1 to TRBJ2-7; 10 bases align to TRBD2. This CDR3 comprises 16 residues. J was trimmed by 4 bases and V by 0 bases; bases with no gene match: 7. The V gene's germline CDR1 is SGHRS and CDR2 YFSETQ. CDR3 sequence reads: CASSLEASGGIYEQYV. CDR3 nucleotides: TGCGCCAGCAGCTTGGAGGCTAGCGGGGGCATTTACGAGCAGTACGTC.

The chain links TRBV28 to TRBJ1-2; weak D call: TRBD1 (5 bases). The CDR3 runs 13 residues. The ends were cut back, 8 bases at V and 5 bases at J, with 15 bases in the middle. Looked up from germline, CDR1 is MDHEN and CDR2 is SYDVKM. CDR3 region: CASGQGIDYGYTF. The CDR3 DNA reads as TGTGCCAGCGGTCAGGGTATAGATTATGGCTACACCTTC.

CDR3 sequence (DNA): TGTGCCAGCAGCCCCGGACAGGGCCCTCACTCTGGGGCCAACGTCCTGACTTTC. It codes for CASSPGQGPHSGANVLTF. The rearrangement links TRBV4-2 to TRBJ2-6; 8 positions agree with TRBD1. Germline CDR1 is LGHNA and CDR2 is YNFKEQ. This CDR3 contains 18 residues. Trimming removed 4 bases from V and 0 bases from J; junction bases left unmatched: 8.

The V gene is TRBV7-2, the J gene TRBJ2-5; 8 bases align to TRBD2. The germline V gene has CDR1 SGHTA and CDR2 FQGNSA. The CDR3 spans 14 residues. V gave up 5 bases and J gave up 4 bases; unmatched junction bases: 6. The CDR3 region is CASSRTGGLETQYF. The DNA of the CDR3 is TGTGCCAGCAGCCGTACGGGGGGGCTAGAGACCCAGTACTTC.

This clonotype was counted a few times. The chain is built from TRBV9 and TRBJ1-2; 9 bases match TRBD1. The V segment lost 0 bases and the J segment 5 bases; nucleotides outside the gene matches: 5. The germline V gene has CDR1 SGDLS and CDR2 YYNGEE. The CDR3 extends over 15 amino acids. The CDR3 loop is CASSVDGTGSYGYTF. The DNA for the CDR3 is TGTGCCAGCAGCGTAGACGGGACAGGGTCATATGGCTACACCTTC.

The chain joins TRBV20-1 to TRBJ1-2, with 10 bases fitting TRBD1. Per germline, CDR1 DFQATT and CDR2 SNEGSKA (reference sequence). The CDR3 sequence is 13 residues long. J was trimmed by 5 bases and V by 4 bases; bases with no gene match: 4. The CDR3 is CSAKTGGGYGYTF. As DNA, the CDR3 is TGCAGTGCTAAGACAGGGGGCGGGTATGGCTACACCTTC.

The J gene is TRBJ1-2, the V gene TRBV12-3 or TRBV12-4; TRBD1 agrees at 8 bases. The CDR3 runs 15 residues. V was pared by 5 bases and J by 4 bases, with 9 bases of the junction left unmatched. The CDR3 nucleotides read TGTGCCAGCAGTCCGGACAGGGATGGTGGCTATGGCTACACCTTC. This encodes CASSPDRDGGYGYTF.

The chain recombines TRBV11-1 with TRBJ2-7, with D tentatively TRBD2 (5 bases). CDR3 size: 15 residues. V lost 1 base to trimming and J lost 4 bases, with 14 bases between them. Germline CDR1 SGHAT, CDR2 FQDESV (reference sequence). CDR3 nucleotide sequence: TGTGCCAGCAGCTTAGACACGTCGGGATGGTACGAGCAGTACTTC. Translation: CASSLDTSGWYEQYF.

The CDR3 bases are TGCAGTGCTAGGGGGACAGCTAACCAAGAGACCCAGTACTTC. This sequence encodes CSARGTANQETQYF. J is TRBJ2-5 and V is TRBV20-1; the match to TRBD1 covers 7 bases. CDR1 DFQATT and CDR2 SNEGSKA come from the germline V gene (reference sequence). This CDR3 comprises 14 residues. Germline trimming cut 3 bases from V and 0 bases from J; bases unmatched to any gene: 4.

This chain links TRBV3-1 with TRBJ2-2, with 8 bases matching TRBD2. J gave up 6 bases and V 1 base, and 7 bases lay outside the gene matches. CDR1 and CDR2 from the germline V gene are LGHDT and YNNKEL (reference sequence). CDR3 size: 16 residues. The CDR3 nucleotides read TGTGCCAGCAGCCAAGCTCCCCGGGGACTAGCCGGGGAGCTGTTTTTT. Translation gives CASSQAPRGLAGELFF.

The CDR3 is CSARPQGANGYTF. The CDR3 nucleotides are TGCAGTGCTAGACCCCAGGGGGCGAACGGCTACACCTTC. This rearrangement joins TRBV20-1 to TRBJ1-2, with 8 bases fitting TRBD1. CDR1 and CDR2 (germline): DFQATT, SNEGSKA (reference sequence). J was trimmed by 8 bases and V by 2 bases; bases with no gene match: 7. The CDR3 contains 13 residues.

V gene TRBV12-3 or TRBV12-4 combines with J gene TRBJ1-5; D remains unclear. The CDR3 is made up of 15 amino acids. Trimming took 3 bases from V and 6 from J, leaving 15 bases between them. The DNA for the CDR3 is TGTGCCAGCAGTTTCGGTCCCCTGGGTGGTCAGCCCCAGCATTTT. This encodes CASSFGPLGGQPQHF.

CDR3 DNA sequence: TGTGCCAGCAGTTCCCCGGGTTACGAGCAGTACTTC. Amino acids: CASSSPGYEQYF. V usage is TRBV28 and J usage is TRBJ2-7, with unresolved D. This CDR3 has 12 residues. Trimming removed 4 bases at V and 4 bases at J, with 8 bases between. Germline CDR1 and CDR2: MDHEN and SYDVKM.

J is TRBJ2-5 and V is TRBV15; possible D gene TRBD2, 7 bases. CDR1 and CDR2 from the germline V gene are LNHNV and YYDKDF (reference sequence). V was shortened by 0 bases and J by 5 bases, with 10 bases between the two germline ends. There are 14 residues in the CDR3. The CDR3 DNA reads TGTGCCACCAGCAGAGATCGGGGGGCGGAGACCCAGTACTTC. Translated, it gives CATSRDRGAETQYF.

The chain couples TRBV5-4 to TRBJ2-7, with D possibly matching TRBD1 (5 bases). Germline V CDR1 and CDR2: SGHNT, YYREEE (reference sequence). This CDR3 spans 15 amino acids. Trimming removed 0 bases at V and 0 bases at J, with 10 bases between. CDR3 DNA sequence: TGTGCCAGCAGCTTGGCAAGGGGAACCTCCTACGAGCAGTACTTC. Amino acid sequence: CASSLARGTSYEQYF.